The sequence of this TCR beta chain was determined in a study of cytomegalovirus exposure and HLA in healthy donors. PCR employed 60 Vbeta and 13 Jbeta primers. Study processing details: Unique TCR beta chains numbered 60 million to 100 million in a later analysis, with around 11 million shared. Repertoires were generated with immunoSEQ multiplex PCR, while TCRdb's copy carries only in-frame clones and drops some. V, J and clone size derive from that table, while D and trimming were established from the DNA sequence. The data contain about 140,000 clones, around 80% of them singletons. Findings and limits, study-wide: Specific recognition of CMV antigens was confirmed in vitro for three chains (all CMV-associated).

To note about this clone: The antigen is not known.

Germline CDR1 and CDR2: SGDLS and YYNGEE. V lost 0 bases to trimming and J lost 1 base, with 11 bases between them. The CDR3 has 16 residues. This clonotype was obtained from a man aged 25 to 45 in good health and CMV-seronegative. Input material: PBMCs. The J gene is TRBJ2-1, the V gene TRBV9; D is ambiguous. The CDR3: CASSVGASRSYNEQFF. The CDR3 DNA reads TGTGCCAGCAGCGTAGGCGCGTCACGGTCCTACAATGAGCAGTTCTTC.